This T cell receptor beta chain was recorded in a study of T cells in Graves' hyperthyroidism and ophthalmopathy. Study-level results: The model foresaw ophthalmopathy a median roughly 6.3 months prior to onset. Blood held most thyroid clonotypes expanded above 0.001 frequency.

Amplified TCR beta CDR3 regions derived from RNA transcripts. In the first-round RT-PCR of the TCR CDR3, the HTBI primer set was used. TCRdb re-derived calls from the multiplex PCR reads in MiXCR, one entry per CDR3 protein. The data show about 410,000 distinct CDR3 sequences, around 13% seen once. This clonotype appeared a few times. Its antigen is not known. The germline gives CDR1 SQVTM, CDR2 ANQGSEA. The CDR3 is made up of 15 amino acids. The V and J ends lost 4 bases and 5 bases respectively, with 17 bases between them. The chain uses TRBV29-1 and TRBJ2-2; tentative D call: TRBD1 (6 bases). Sequenced sample: blood. The receptor's source is a woman aged 25-40 years with Graves' ophthalmopathy. CDR3 coding DNA: TGCAGCGTTGGGGGTGAGGGGGAGTGGACCGGGGAGCTGTTTTTT. Translating gives CSVGGEGEWTGELFF.